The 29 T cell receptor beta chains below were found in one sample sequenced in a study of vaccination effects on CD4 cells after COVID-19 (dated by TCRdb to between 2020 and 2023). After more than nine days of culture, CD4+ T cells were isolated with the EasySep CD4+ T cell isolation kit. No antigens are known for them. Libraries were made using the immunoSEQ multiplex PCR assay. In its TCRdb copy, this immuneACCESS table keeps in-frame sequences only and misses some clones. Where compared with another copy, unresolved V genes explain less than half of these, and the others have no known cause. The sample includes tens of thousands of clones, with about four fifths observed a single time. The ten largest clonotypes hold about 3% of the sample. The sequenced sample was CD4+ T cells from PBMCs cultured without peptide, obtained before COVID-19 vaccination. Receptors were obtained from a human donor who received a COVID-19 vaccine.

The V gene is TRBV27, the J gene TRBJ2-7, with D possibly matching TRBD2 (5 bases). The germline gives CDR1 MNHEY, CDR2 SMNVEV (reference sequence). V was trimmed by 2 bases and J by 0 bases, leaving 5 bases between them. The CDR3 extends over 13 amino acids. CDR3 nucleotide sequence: TGTGCCAGCAGTTTACGGGGCTCCTACGAGCAGTACTTC. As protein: CASSLRGSYEQYF.

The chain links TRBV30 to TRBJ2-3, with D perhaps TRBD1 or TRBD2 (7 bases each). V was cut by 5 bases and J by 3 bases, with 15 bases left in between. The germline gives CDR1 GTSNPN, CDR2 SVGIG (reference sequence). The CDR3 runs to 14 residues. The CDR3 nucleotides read TGTGCCTGGGGGGAGGGGGACAGTACAGATACGCAGTATTTT. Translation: CAWGEGDSTDTQYF.

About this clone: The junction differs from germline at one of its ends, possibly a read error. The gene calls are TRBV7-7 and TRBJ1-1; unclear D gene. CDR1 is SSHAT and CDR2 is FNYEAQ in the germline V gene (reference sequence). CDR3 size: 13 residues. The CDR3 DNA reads TGTGCTAGCAGCTTAAATGGGAACACTGAAGCTTTCTTT. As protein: CASSLNGNTEAFF.

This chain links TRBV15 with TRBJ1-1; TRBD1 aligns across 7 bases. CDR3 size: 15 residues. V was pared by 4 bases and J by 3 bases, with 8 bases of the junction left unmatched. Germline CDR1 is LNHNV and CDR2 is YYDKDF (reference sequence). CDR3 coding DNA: TGTGCCACCAGCAAGGGCAGGGGGAAGTACACTGAAGCTTTCTTT. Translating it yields CATSKGRGKYTEAFF.

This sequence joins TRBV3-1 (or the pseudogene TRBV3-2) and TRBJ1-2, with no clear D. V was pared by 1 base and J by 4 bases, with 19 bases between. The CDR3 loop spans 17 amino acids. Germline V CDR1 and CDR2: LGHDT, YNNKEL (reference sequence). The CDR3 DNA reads TGTGCCAGCAGCCAAGGGCCCTGGACCGATGACTCCTATGGCTACACCTTC. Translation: CASSQGPWTDDSYGYTF.

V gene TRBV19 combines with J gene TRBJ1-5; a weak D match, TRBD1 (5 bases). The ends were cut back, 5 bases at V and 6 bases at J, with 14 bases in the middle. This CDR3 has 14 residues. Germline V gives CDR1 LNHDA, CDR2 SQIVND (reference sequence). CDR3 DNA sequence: TGTGCCAGTAGTTCTGGGGCGAGGGGTCAGCCCCAGCATTTT. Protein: CASSSGARGQPQHF.

In nucleotides, the CDR3 is TGCGCCAGCAGCCCGCTCGGGACAGTATTTATCAAGTACTTC. Amino acid sequence: CASSPLGTVFIKYF. V usage is TRBV5-1 and J usage is TRBJ2-7; TRBD1 matches 7 bases. CDR3 length: 14 residues. J was trimmed by 11 bases and V by 4 bases; bases with no gene match: 15. Germline-derived CDR1 and CDR2 are SGHRS and YFSETQ. Full variable domain (outside the CDR3, taken from reference TRBV5-1 and TRBJ2-7): KAGVTQTPRYLIKTRGQQVTLSCSPISGHRSVSWYQQTPGQGLQFLFEYFSETQRNKGNFPGRFSGRQFSNSRSEMNVSTLELGDSALYLCASSPLGTVFIKYFGPGTRLTVT.

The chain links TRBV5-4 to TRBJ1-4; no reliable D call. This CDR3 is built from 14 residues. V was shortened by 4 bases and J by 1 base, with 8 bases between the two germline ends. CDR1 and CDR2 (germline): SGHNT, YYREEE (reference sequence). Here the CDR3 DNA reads TGTGCCAGCAGCCCGGGATTAACTAATGAAAAACTGTTTTTT. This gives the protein CASSPGLTNEKLFF.

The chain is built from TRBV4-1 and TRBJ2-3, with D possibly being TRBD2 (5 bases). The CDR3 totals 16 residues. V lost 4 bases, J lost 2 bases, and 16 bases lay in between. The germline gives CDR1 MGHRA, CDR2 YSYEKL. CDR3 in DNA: TGCGCCAGCAGCCTCACCGTCGGACTTGACACAGATACGCAGTATTTT. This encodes CASSLTVGLDTDTQYF.

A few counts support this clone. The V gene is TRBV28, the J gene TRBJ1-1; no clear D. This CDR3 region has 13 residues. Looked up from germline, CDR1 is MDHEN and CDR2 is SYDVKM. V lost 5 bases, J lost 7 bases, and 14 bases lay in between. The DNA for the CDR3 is TGTGCCAGCAGTAAGAATAGGAGGAGTGAAGCTTTCTTT. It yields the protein CASSKNRRSEAFF.

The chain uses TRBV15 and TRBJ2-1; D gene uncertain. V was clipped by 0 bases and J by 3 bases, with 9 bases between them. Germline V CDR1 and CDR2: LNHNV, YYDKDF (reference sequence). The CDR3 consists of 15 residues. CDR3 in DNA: TGTGCCACCAGCAGAGAACGTCTGGGCTACAATGAGCAGTTCTTC. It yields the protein CATSRERLGYNEQFF. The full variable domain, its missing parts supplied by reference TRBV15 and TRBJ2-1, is DAMVIQNPRYQVTQFGKPVTLSCSQTLNHNVMYWYQQKSSQAPKLLFHYYDKDFNNEADTPDNFQSRRPNTSFCFLDIRSPGLGDTAMYLCATSRERLGYNEQFFGPGTRLTVL.

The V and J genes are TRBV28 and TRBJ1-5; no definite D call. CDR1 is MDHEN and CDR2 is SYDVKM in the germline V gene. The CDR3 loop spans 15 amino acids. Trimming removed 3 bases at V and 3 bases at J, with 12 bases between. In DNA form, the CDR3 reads TGTGCCAGCAGTTTGGAAGGGCGCCTCAATCAGCCCCAGCATTTT. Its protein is CASSLEGRLNQPQHF. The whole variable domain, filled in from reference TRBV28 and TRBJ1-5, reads DVKVTQSSRYLVKRTGEKVFLECVQDMDHENMFWYRQDPGLGLRLIYFSYDVKMKEKGDIPEGYSVSREKKERFSLILESASTNQTSMYLCASSLEGRLNQPQHFGDGTRLSIL.

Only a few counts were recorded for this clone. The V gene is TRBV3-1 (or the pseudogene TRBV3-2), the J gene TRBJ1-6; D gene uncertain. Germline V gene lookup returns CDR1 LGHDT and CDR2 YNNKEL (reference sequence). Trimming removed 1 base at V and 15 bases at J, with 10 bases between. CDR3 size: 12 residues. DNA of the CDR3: TGTGCCAGCAGCCAAGTCCGTATGAGCCTCCACTTT. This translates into CASSQVRMSLHF.

Here the CDR3 DNA reads TGTGCCAGCTCCAGGGTCGCGGGAACAACCTACGAGCAGTACTTC. Translation gives CASSRVAGTTYEQYF. The rearrangement uses TRBV18 and TRBJ2-7; tentatively, D is TRBD2 (6 bases). CDR3 length equals 15 residues. V lost 6 bases and J lost 2, with 17 bases in between. From germline, CDR1 is KGHSH and CDR2 LQKENI.

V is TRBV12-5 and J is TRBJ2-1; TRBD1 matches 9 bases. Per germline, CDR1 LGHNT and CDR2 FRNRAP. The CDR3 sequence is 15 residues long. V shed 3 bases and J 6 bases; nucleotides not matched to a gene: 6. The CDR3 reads CASGFEQGAPNEQFF. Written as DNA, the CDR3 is TGTGCTAGTGGTTTCGAACAGGGGGCTCCCAATGAGCAGTTCTTC. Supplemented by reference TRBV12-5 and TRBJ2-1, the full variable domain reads DARVTQTPRHKVTEMGQEVTMRCQPILGHNTVFWYRQTMMQGLELLAYFRNRAPLDDSGMPKDRFSAEMPDATLATLKIQPSEPRDSAVYFCASGFEQGAPNEQFFGPGTRLTVL.

The CDR3 here is CASSYSDGGQETQYF. The DNA of the CDR3 is TGTGCCAGCAGTTACTCGGACGGGGGCCAAGAGACCCAGTACTTC. The chain employs TRBV6-5 and TRBJ2-5; perhaps TRBD2 as D (6 bases). Germline V gene sequence: CDR1 MNHEY, CDR2 SVGAGI. CDR3 length: 15 residues. V gave up 0 bases and J gave up 1 base, with 9 bases separating them.

In DNA form, the CDR3 reads TGTGCCAGCGGGCAGTACCAAGAGACCCAGTACTTC. Protein: CASGQYQETQYF. This chain links TRBV11-2 with TRBJ2-5, with D unclear. The V end was cut by 8 bases, the J end by 0 bases, with 7 bases between. The V gene's germline CDR1 is SGHAT and CDR2 FQNNGV. This CDR3 has 12 residues.

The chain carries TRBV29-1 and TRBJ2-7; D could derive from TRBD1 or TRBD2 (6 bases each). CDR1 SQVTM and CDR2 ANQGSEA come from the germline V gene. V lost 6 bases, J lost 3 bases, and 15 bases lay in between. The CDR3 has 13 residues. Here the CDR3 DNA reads TGCAGCGTCCGGGGGCAGGGCGGCTACGAGCAGTACTTC. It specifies CSVRGQGGYEQYF.

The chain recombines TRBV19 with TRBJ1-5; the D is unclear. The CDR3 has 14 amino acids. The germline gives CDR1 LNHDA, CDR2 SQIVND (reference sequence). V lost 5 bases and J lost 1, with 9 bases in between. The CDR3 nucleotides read TGTGCCAGTAGTCTTACACCGAGCAATCAGCCCCAGCATTTT. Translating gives CASSLTPSNQPQHF.

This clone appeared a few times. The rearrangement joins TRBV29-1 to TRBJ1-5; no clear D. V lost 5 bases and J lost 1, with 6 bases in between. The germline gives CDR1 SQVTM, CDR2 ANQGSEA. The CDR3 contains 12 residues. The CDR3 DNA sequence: TGCAGCGTTCGAGAGAGCAATCAGCCCCAGCATTTT. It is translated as CSVRESNQPQHF.

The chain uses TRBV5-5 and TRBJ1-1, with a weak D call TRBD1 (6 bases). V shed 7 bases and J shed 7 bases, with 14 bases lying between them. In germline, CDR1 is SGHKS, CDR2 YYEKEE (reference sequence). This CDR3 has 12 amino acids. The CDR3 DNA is TGTGCCAGCGCCCCCCTAGGGGGTGAAGCTTTCTTT. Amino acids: CASAPLGGEAFF.

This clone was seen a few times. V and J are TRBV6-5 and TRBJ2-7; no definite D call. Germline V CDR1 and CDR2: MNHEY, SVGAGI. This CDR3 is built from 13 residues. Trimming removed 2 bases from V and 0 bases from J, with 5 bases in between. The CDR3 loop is CASSYAASYEQYF. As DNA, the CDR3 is TGTGCCAGCAGTTACGCAGCCTCCTACGAGCAGTACTTC.

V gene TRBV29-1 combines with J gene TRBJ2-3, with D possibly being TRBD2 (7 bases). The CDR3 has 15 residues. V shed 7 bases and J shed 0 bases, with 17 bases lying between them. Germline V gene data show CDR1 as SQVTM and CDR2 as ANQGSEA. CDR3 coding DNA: TGCAGCGGTGTGGCGGGGGCCATTAGCACAGATACGCAGTATTTT. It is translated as CSGVAGAISTDTQYF.

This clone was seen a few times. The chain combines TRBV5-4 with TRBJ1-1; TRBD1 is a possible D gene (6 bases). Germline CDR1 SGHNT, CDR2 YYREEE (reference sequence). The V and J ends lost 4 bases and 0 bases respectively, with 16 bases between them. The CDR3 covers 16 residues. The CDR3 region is CASSPDRFPLNTEAFF. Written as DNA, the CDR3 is TGTGCCAGCAGCCCTGACAGGTTTCCCCTGAACACTGAAGCTTTCTTT.

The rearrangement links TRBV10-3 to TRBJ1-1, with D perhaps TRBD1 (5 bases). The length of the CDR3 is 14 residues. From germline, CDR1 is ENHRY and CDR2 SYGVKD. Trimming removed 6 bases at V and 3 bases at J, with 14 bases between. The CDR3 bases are TGTGCCATCAGAAACCAGGGAGATGACACTGAAGCTTTCTTT. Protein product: CAIRNQGDDTEAFF.

Written as DNA, the CDR3 is TGTGCCAGCAGCTTAAGACTAGCGGGGCGAGGGAATGAGCAGTTCTTC. Protein sequence: CASSLRLAGRGNEQFF. The V gene is TRBV7-2, the J gene TRBJ2-1, with 11 bases matching TRBD2. The CDR3 consists of 16 residues. Germline CDR1 is SGHTA and CDR2 is FQGNSA. V lost 2 bases to trimming and J lost 7 bases; unmatched junction nucleotides: 7.

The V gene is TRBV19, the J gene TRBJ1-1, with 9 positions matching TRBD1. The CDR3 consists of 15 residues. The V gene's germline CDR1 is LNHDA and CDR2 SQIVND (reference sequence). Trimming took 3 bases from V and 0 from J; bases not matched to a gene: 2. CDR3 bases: TGTGCCAGTAGTATTCGGACAGGGGTGAACACTGAAGCTTTCTTT. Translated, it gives CASSIRTGVNTEAFF. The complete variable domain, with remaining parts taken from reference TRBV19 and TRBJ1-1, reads DGGITQSPKYLFRKEGQNVTLSCEQNLNHDAMYWYRQDPGQGLRLIYYSQIVNDFQKGDIAEGYSVSREKKESFPLTVTSAQKNPTAFYLCASSIRTGVNTEAFFGQGTRLTVV.

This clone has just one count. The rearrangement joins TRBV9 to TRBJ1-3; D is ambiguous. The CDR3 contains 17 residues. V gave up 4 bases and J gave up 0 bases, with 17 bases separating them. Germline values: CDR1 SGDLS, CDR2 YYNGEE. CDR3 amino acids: CASSPSPEPYSGNTIYF. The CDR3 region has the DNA TGTGCCAGCAGCCCCAGCCCTGAACCCTACTCTGGAAACACCATATATTTT.

The CDR3 coding sequence is TGCGCCAGCAGCTCCAGGGGGGCTCACTCTGGAAACACCATATATTTT. It translates to CASSSRGAHSGNTIYF. J is TRBJ1-3 and V is TRBV5-1, with 7 bases fitting TRBD1. Germline lookup yields CDR1 SGHRS and CDR2 YFSETQ. V lost 3 bases to trimming and J lost 0 bases; unmatched junction nucleotides: 6. CDR3 length: 16 residues.